Listed below are T cell receptor beta chains from one sample, sequenced in a study of T-cell reconstitution after alpha-beta-depleted transplantation in children. TCRdb reanalysed the PCR reads using MiXCR and keeps one entry per CDR3 protein. The sample holds fewer than 550,000 distinct CDR3 sequences; 10% are singletons and the top ten take approximately 2%. The sequences come from PBMCs, collected before TCRalphabeta/CD19-depleted stem cell transplant. The origin of the receptors is a child aged 2-9 years with inherited bone marrow failure, due to receive a stem cell transplant. CDR3s include the opening cysteine and the closing phenylalanine or tryptophan.

v_call,j_call,cdr3_aa
TRBV20-1,TRBJ1-3,CSARDLAGHPSGNTIYF
TRBV10-2,TRBJ1-3,CASKTGGEGSGNTIYF
TRBV5-1,TRBJ1-1,CASSITTGRNAFF
TRBV24-1,TRBJ2-5,CATRASGDETQYF
TRBV12-3/TRBV12-4,TRBJ1-2,CASSSQGAYGYTF
TRBV2,TRBJ2-3,CASREPEDTQYF
TRBV28,TRBJ2-3,CASSSSGRGTDTQYF
TRBV12-3/TRBV12-4,TRBJ1-3,CASSSWELGNTIYF
TRBV2,TRBJ2-7,CASRRSEGGLPPYEQYF
TRBV5-1,TRBJ2-7,CASFRRDKPYEQYF
TRBV5-1,TRBJ2-1,CASSLTSGGYNEQFF
TRBV10-1,TRBJ2-7,CASSGPGYREQYF
TRBV7-8,TRBJ2-7,CASSLAIRPGEHYEQYF
TRBV20-1,TRBJ2-4,CSARTASGREGGNIQYF
TRBV7-2,TRBJ2-2,CASSLARLAGGTGELFF
TRBV7-8,TRBJ1-4,CASSLEPPTRDREEKLFF